This TCR beta chain emerged from a study of memory CD4+ T cells and cytomegalovirus serostatus. Single viable CD3+CD4+CD8-CD45RO+ cells were sorted as the memory CD4+ T cells. Trimming removed 0 bases from V and 2 bases from J; junction bases left unmatched: 11. This CDR3 spans 18 amino acids. Germline CDR1 is SGHRS and CDR2 is YFSETQ. Using immunoSEQ multiplex PCR, the repertoire was profiled, and TCRdb retains in-frame clones only, with some absent. The data show around 45,000 clones, roughly 80% seen once. This sequence joins TRBV5-1 and TRBJ2-5, with TRBD1 matching 9 bases. Sequenced: memory CD4+ T cells from blood. The clonotype was recovered from an adult in good health and CMV-seronegative. The DNA of the CDR3 is TGCGCCAGCAGCTTGGAAGGTCCGACAGGGGGACGACAAGAGACCCAGTACTTC. This translates into CASSLEGPTGGRQETQYF.